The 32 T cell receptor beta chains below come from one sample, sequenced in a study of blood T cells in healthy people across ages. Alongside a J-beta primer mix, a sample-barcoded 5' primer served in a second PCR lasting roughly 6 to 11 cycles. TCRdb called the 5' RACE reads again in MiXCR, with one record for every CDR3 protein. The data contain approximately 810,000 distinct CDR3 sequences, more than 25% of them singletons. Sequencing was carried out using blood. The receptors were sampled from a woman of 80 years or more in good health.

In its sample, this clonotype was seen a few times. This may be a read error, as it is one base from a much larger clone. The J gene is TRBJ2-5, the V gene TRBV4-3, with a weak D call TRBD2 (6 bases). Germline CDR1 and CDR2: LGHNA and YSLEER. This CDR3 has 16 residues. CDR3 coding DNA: TGCGCCAGCAACCAAGGAGGGCGGCCAGGCCAAGAGACCCAGTACTTC. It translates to CASNQGGRPGQETQYF.

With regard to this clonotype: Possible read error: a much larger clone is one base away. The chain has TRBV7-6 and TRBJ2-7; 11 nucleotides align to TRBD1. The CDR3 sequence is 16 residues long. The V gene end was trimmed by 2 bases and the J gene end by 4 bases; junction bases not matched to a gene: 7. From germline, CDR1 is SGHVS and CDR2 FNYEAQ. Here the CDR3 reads CASSLTSGTGGYEQYF. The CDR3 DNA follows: TGTGCCAGCAGCTTAACCTCTGGGACAGGGGGTTACGAGCAGTACTTC.

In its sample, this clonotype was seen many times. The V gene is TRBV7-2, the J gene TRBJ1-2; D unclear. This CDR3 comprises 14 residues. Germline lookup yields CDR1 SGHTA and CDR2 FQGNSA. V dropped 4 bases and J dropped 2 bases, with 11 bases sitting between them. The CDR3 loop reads CASSSARSNYGYTF. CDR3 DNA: TGTGCCAGCAGCTCCGCCCGGTCAAACTATGGCTACACCTTC. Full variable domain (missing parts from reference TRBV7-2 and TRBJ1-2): GAGVSQSPSNKVTEKGKDVELRCDPISGHTALYWYRQSLGQGLEFLIYFQGNSAPDKSGLPSDRFSAERTGGSVSTLTIQRTQQEDSAVYLCASSSARSNYGYTFGSGTRLTVV.

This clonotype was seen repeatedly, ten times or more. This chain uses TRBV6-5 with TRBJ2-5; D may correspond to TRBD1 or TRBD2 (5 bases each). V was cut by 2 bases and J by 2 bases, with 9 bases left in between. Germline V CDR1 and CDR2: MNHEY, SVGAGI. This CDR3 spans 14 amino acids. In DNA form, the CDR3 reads TGTGCCAGCAGTTACGGGGGACGGCAAGAGACCCAGTACTTC. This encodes CASSYGGRQETQYF.

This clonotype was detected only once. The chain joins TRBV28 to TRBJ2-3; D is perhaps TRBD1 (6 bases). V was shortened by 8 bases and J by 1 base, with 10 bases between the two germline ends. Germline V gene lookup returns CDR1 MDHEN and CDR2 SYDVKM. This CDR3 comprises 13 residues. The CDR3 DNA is TGTGCCAGCCGAGGGGGTCGCACAGATACGCAGTATTTT. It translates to CASRGGRTDTQYF.

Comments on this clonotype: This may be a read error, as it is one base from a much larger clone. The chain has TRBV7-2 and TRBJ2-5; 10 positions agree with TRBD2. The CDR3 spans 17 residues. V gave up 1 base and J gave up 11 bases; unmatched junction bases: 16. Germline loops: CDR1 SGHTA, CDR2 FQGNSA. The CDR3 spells CASSLDPSGGAYNEQYF. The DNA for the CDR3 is TGTGCCAGCAGCTTAGATCCTAGCGGGGGAGCGTACAATGAGCAGTACTTC.

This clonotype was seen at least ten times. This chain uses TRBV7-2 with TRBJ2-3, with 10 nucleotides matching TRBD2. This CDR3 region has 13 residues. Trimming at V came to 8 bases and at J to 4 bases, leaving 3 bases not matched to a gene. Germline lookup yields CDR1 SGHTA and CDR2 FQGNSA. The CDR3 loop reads CASQSGGADTQYF. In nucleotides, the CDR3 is TGTGCCAGCCAAAGCGGGGGGGCAGATACGCAGTATTTT. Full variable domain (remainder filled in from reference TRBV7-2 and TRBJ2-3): GAGVSQSPSNKVTEKGKDVELRCDPISGHTALYWYRQSLGQGLEFLIYFQGNSAPDKSGLPSDRFSAERTGGSVSTLTIQRTQQEDSAVYLCASQSGGADTQYFGPGTRLTVL.

For the CDR3, the DNA is TGCGCCAGCAGCCAAAGCCCGAACACCGGGGAGCTGTTTTTT. Amino acid sequence: CASSQSPNTGELFF. The chain has TRBV4-3 and TRBJ2-2; D is uncertain. The V end was cut by 2 bases, the J end by 0 bases, with 4 bases between. Germline CDR1 reads LGHNA; CDR2 reads YSLEER. The CDR3 covers 14 residues.

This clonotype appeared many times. The CDR3 is CAWTNSGQINQPQHF. The CDR3 bases are TGTGCCTGGACCAACTCCGGGCAGATAAATCAGCCCCAGCATTTT. The rearrangement links TRBV30 to TRBJ1-5; D gene unclear. The germline V gene encodes CDR1 GTSNPN and CDR2 SVGIG (reference sequence). This CDR3 spans 15 amino acids. Trimming removed 4 bases from V and 4 bases from J, with 17 bases in between.

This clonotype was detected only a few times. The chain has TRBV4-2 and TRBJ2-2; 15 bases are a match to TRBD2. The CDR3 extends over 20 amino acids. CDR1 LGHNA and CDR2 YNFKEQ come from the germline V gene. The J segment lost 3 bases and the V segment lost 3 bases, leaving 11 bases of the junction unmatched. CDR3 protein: CASSHRFWTSGGGDTGELFF. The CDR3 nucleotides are TGTGCCAGCAGCCACCGCTTCTGGACTAGCGGGGGGGGTGACACCGGGGAGCTGTTTTTT.

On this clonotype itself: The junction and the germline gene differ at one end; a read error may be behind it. CDR3 sequence reads: CASSSTGLAGGPDAQYF. DNA of the CDR3: TGTGCCAGCAGTTCGACGGGACTAGCGGGGGGACCAGATGCGCAATATTTT. The rearrangement links TRBV12-3 or TRBV12-4 to TRBJ2-3; TRBD2 agrees at 15 bases. The CDR3 covers 17 residues.

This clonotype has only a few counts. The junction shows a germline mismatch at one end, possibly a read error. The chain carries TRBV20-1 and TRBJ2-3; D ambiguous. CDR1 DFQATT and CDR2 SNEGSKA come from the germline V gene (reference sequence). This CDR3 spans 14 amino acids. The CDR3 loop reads CSTQLPTSTDTQYF. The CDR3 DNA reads TGTAGTACCCAGCTCCCGACCTCCACAGATACGCAGTATTTT.

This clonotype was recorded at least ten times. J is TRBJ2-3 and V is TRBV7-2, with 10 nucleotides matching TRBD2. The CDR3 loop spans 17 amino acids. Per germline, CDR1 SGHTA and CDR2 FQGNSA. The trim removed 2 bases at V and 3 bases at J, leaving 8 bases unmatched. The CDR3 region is CASSLNGASGGTDTQYF. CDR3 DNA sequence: TGTGCCAGCAGCTTAAACGGGGCTAGCGGGGGAACAGATACGCAGTATTTT.

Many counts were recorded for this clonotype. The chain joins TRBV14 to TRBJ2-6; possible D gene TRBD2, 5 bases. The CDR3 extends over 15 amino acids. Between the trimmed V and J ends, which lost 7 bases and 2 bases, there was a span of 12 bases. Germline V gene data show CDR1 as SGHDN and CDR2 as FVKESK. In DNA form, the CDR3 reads TGTGCCAGCATCGAGGGATTTACTGGGGCCAACGTCCTGACTTTC. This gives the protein CASIEGFTGANVLTF.

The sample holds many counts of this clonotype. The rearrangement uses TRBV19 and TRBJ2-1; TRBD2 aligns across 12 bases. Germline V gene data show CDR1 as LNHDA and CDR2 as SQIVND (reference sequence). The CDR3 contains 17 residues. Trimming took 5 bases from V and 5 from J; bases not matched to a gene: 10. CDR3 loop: CASSEGRGTSGHNEQFF. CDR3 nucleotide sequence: TGTGCCAGTAGTGAAGGACGGGGGACTAGCGGGCACAATGAGCAGTTCTTC.

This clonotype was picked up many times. This chain's CDR3 is CASSYGLYGYTF. CDR3 bases: TGTGCCAGCAGTTATGGGCTCTATGGCTACACCTTC. The chain couples TRBV6-2 or TRBV6-3 to TRBJ1-2, with D uncertain. CDR1 and CDR2 (germline): MNHEY, SVGEGT. The CDR3 is 12 residues long. V was trimmed by 3 bases and J by 4 bases, leaving 6 bases between them.

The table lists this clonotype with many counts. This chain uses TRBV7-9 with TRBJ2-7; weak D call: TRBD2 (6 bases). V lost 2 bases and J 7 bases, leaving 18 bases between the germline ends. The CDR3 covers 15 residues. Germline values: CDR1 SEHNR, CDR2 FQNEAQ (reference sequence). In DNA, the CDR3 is TGTGCCAGCAGCTTAAACCCAGGAGGGAGTAGGGAGCAGTACTTC. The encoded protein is CASSLNPGGSREQYF.

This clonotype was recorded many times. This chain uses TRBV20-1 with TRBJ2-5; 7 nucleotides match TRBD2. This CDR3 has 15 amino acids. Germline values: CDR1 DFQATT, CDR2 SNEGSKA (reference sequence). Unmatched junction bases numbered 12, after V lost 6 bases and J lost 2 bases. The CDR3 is CSARVTSSYQETQYF. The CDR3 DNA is TGCAGTGCCCGTGTGACTAGCAGTTATCAAGAGACCCAGTACTTC.

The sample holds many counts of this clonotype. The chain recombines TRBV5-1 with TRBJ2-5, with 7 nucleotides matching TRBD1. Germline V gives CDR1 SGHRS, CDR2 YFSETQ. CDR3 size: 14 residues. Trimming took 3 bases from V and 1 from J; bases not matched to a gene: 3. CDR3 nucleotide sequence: TGCGCCAGCAGCTCGGGACAGACCCAAGAGACCCAGTACTTC. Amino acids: CASSSGQTQETQYF.

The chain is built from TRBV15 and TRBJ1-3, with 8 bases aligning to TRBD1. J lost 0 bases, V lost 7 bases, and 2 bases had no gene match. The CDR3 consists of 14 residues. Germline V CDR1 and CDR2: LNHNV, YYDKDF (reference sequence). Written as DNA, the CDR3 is TGTGCCACCAAGCAGGGGGCCTCTGGAAACACCATATATTTT. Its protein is CATKQGASGNTIYF. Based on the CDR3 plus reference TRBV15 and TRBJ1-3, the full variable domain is DAMVIQNPRYQVTQFGKPVTLSCSQTLNHNVMYWYQQKSSQAPKLLFHYYDKDFNNEADTPDNFQSRRPNTSFCFLDIRSPGLGDTAMYLCATKQGASGNTIYFGEGSWLTVV.

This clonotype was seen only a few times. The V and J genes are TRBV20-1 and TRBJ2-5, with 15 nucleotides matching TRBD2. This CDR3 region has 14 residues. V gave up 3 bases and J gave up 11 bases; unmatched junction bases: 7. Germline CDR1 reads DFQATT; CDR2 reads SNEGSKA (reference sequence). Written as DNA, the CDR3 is TGCAGTGCTAGGGGGACTAGCGGGGGGAATGAGCAGTACTTC. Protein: CSARGTSGGNEQYF.

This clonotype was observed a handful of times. The CDR3 loop reads CASRRPAHSYEQYF. In nucleotides, the CDR3 is TGTGCCAGCCGTAGACCGGCCCACTCCTACGAGCAGTACTTC. This chain links TRBV21-1 with TRBJ2-7; the table gives TRBD2 as D, unverified against the DNA. TRBV21-1 represents a pseudogene. This CDR3 spans 14 amino acids.

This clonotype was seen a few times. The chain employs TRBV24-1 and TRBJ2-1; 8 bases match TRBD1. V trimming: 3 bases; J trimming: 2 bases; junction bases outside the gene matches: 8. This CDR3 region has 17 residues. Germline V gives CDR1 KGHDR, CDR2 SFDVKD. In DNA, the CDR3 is TGTGCCACCAGTGATACCCAGGGGGCGAGACCCTACAATGAGCAGTTCTTC. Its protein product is CATSDTQGARPYNEQFF.

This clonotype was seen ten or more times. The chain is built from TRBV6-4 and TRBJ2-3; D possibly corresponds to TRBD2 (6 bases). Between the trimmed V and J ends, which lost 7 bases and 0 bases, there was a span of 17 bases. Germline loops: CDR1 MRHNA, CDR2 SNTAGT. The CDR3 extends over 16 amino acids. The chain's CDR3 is CASKTARGPSTDTQYF. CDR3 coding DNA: TGTGCCAGCAAAACTGCGCGGGGTCCTAGCACAGATACGCAGTATTTT.

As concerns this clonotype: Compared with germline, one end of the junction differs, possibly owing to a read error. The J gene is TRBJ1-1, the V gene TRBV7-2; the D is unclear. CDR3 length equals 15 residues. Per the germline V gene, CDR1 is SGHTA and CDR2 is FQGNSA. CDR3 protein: CASRLDGLPNTEAFF. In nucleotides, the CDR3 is TGTGCCAGCAGATTAGATGGGCTACCGAACACTGAAGCTTTCTTT.

The CDR3 protein is CSAPGSYQWRPETQYF. In DNA form, the CDR3 reads TGCAGTGCACCGGGAAGTTATCAGTGGAGACCAGAGACCCAGTACTTC. V is TRBV20-1 and J is TRBJ2-4; possible D gene TRBD2, 5 bases. The end of the DNA fits TRBJ2-5 better, so the J call may be wrong. CDR1 and CDR2 (germline): DFQATT, SNEGSKA (reference sequence). The CDR3 has 16 amino acids.

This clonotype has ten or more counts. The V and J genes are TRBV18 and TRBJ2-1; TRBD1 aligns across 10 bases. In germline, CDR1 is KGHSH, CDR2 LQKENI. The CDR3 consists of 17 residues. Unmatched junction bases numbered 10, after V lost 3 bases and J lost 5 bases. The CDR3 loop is CASSPGQPGTGDNEQFF. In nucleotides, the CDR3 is TGTGCCAGCTCACCTGGCCAACCCGGGACAGGGGACAATGAGCAGTTCTTC.

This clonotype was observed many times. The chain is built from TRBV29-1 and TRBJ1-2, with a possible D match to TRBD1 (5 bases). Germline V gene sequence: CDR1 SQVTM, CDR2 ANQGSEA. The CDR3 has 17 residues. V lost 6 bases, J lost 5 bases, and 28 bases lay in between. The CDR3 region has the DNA TGCAGCGTCCCCATACACCAGGCCAGGGTCATTCGGTATGGCTACACCTTC. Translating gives CSVPIHQARVIRYGYTF.

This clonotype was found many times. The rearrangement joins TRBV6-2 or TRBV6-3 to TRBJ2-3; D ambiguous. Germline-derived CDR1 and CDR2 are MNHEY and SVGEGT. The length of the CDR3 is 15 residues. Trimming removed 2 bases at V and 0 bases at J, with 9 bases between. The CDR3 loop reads CASSYEVQSTDTQYF. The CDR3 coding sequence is TGTGCCAGCAGTTACGAGGTCCAGAGCACAGATACGCAGTATTTT.

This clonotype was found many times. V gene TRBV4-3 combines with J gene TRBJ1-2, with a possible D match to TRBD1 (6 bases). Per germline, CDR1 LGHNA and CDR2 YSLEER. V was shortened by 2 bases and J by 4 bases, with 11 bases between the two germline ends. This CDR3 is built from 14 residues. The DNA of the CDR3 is TGCGCCAGCAGCCAACAAACAGGGTCCTATGGCTACACCTTC. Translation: CASSQQTGSYGYTF.

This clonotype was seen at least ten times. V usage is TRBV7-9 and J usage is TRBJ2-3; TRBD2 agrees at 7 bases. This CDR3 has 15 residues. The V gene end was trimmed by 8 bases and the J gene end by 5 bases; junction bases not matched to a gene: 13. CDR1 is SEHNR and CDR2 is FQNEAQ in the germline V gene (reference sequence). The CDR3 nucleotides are TGTGCCAGCCGACCCCCGTTCAGGGAGGGAGATACGCAGTATTTT. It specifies CASRPPFREGDTQYF.

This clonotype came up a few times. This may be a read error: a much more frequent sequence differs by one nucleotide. CDR3 nucleotides: TGTGCCAGCAGCCGGACGATTGGGGGCCGGGAGACCCAGTACTTC. Protein sequence: CASSRTIGGRETQYF. The V call is TRBV7-2, the J call TRBJ2-5, with a possible D match to TRBD1 (6 bases). CDR3 length: 15 amino acids. V was trimmed by 5 bases and J by 5 bases, leaving 18 bases between them. Germline V gene lookup returns CDR1 SGHTA and CDR2 FQGNSA.